Only a few counts were recorded for the clone carrying this T cell receptor (beta chain). The antigen remains undetermined. Other DNA sequences of this sample code for an identical CDR3. The collection from each donor was one heparinised blood draw averaging roughly 0.12 L. Via CD45RO/CCR7/CD25/CD127/CD95/CD27, cells of the CD4+ naive, central memory, regulatory and stem cell-like memory subsets were sorted. This sample stems from a study of beta chain features in type 1 diabetes. General study results and limits: People with Type 1 diabetes carried modestly yet significantly shorter TCRB CDR3s in all four CD4+ subsets.

This CDR3 spans 15 amino acids. Trimming cost V 0 bases and J 1 base, with 10 bases left between them. Per the germline V gene, CDR1 is SGHNT and CDR2 is YYREEE (reference sequence). TCRB transcripts that were expressed got sequenced, as all of the isolated RNA had been reverse transcribed. The protocol was immunoSEQ multiplex PCR, while the TCRdb copy is restricted to in-frame clones and leaves out a portion. The sample carries about 620,000 clones, around 16% recorded once. The TCR originated in a man aged 18 to 29 in good health. Input material: naive CD4+ T cells from blood. The chain combines TRBV5-4 with TRBJ1-1; D is unclear. The CDR3 DNA reads TGTGCCAGCAGCTTGGCGGTGCGCGGGAACACTGAAGCTTTCTTT. This gives the protein CASSLAVRGNTEAFF.